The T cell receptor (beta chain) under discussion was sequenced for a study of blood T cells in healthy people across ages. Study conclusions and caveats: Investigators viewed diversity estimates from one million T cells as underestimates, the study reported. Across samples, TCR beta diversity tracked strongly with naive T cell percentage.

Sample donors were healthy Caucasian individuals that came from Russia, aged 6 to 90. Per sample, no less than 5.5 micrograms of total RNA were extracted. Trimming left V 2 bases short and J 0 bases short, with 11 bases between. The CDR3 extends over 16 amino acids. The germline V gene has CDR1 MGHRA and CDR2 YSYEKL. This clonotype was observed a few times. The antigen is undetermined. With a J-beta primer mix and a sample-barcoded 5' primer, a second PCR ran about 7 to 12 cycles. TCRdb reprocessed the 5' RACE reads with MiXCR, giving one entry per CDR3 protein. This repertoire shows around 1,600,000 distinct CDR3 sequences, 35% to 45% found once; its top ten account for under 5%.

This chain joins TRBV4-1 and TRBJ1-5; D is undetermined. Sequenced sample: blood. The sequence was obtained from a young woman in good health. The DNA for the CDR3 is TGCGCCAGCAGCCAAAGGACGGGAACTAGCAATCAGCCCCAGCATTTT. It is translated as CASSQRTGTSNQPQHF.